The rows below give T cell receptor beta chains drawn from one sample of a study of OX40 agonist ivuxolimab in advanced cancers. Libraries were prepared by immunoSEQ multiplex PCR; TCRdb keeps only in-frame clonotypes and omits some of them. The table has some 70,000 clones, around 90% seen once. Specimen: CD4+ or CD8+ T cells sorted from blood, collected in a trial of the OX40 agonist ivuxolimab. The receptors come from an adult with an advanced solid tumor such as melanoma, head and neck, liver or kidney cancer. Each CDR3 is given with its conserved first and last residue. A D gene is named only where the DNA matches it firmly.

J gene | V gene | D gene | CDR3 protein
TRBJ1-5 | TRBV5-1 | NA | CASSFGLNQPQHF
NA | TRBV6-5 | TRBD1 | CASSTQDRFSYEQYF
TRBJ2-2 | TRBV19 | TRBD1 | CASGNQGDTGELFF
TRBJ1-1 | TRBV19 | NA | CASSNGPLNTEAFF
TRBJ2-1 | TRBV28 | TRBD2 | CAVPREGNNEQFF
TRBJ2-1 | TRBV19 | NA | CASSPAGVLSYNEQFF
TRBJ2-3 | TRBV19 | TRBD2 | CASSDAPLADLRTDTQYF
TRBJ2-1 | TRBV19 | NA | CASSRTDEQFF
TRBJ2-1 | TRBV29-1 | NA | CSVDSPLLYNEQFF
TRBJ2-1 | TRBV5-6 | NA | CASSLSWVGGDEQFF
TRBJ1-5 | TRBV19 | NA | CASSRSVLSNQPQHF
TRBJ2-7 | TRBV11-2 | TRBD1 | CASSLGQGSEQYF
TRBJ2-5 | TRBV7-3 | NA | CASNDGTQETQYF
TRBJ1-5 | TRBV6-5 | NA | CASSWVSNQPQHF
TRBJ1-6 | TRBV7-6 | NA | CASSLTDLNSPLHF
TRBJ2-5 | TRBV11-2 | TRBD2 | CASSPSRRGGRETQYF
TRBJ1-1 | TRBV4-3 | NA | CASSQDAGDTEAFF
TRBJ2-7 | TRBV6-5 | TRBD1 | CASSRTGHEQYF
TRBJ1-5 | TRBV7-9 | TRBD1 | CASSPTGEGNQPQHF
TRBJ2-3 | TRBV7-2 | TRBD2 | CASSLLAGRVSDTQYF
TRBJ2-1 | TRBV18 | NA | CASSPASGTFGEQFF
TRBJ1-1 | TRBV27 | TRBD1 | CASSRGQGAGRNTEAFF
TRBJ1-5 | TRBV28 | NA | CASSLRGALIQPQHF
TRBJ1-4 | TRBV6-1 | NA | CATNRAPNEKLFF
TRBJ2-7 | TRBV7-9 | NA | CASSLGQPIPDEQYF
TRBJ2-5 | TRBV9 | TRBD1 | CASSEGQGWETQYF
TRBJ1-2 | TRBV11-2 | NA | CASSLDLSSNYGYTF
TRBJ2-7 | TRBV5-1 | NA | CASSSGTAPYEQYF
NA | TRBV7-2 | TRBD1 | CASSLAPGQTSYEQYF
TRBJ2-7 | TRBV6-4 | NA | CASSESPNSYEQYF
TRBJ1-1 | TRBV7-9 | NA | CASSLRAGWNTEAFF
TRBJ2-5 | TRBV10-1 | TRBD2 | CASSESGGTSGKETQYF
TRBJ2-4 | TRBV28 | NA | CASSSPRGFAKNIQYF
TRBJ1-1 | TRBV19 | NA | CASSMWGRSTEAFF
TRBJ2-2 | TRBV7-9 | NA | CASSGQRLFTGELFF
TRBJ2-7 | TRBV7-2 | NA | CASSLARGGVGSPYEQYF
TRBJ2-5 | TRBV19 | TRBD2 | CASSIGLADLPETQYF
TRBJ2-1 | TRBV6-6 | NA | CANSYSSGSNEQFF
TRBJ1-1 | TRBV28 | NA | CASSSEGEAFF
TRBJ1-2 | TRBV29-1 | NA | CSVEGSRGYTF
TRBJ2-7 | TRBV10-3 | TRBD1 | CAISGSRDRASDEQYF